In its sample, the clone carrying this TCR beta chain was seen once. Antigen: not known. This sample stems from a study of healthy donors' naive CD4 and CD8 T cells. Study observations and caveats: Naive CD4+ and CD8+ cells reportedly differed in usage of most V and J genes. Negatively charged CDR3s marked CD8+ lineage; positively charged CDR3s marked CD4+ lineage.

Trimming left V 2 bases short and J 5 bases short, with 8 bases between. CDR1 and CDR2 from the germline V gene are SGHNT and YYREEE (reference sequence). This CDR3 is 12 amino acids long. A linear amplification protocol produced the TCR libraries from 450 to 500 ng of total RNA. TCRdb ran MiXCR on the reads and lists one entry per CDR3 protein. The sample comprises roughly 200,000 distinct CDR3 sequences, around 80% of which are singletons, and roughly 2.4% rests with the top ten. This TCR derives from a pool of human donors in good health; the sample pools cells from several healthy donors. The sequenced sample consisted of naive CD4+ and CD8+ T cells sorted from blood, pooled from several donors. The V and J genes are TRBV5-4 and TRBJ2-7, with D possibly TRBD1 on 5 matching bases. CDR3 sequence reads: CASSFRADEQYF. CDR3 coding DNA: TGTGCCAGCAGCTTCAGGGCCGACGAGCAGTACTTC.